Listed below are T cell receptor beta chains from one sample, sequenced in a study of T cell changes during pregnancy in multiple sclerosis. Method: immunoSEQ multiplex PCR; TCRdb's copy keeps in-frame clones and lacks some. The repertoire holds under 130,000 clones, with approximately 90% as singletons. The sample consisted of peripheral blood, taken after pregnancy. The source is a female donor with multiple sclerosis, enrolled in a pregnancy study. Both conserved end residues are part of each CDR3. The D gene is left open where the match is weak. Not every row has a clone size; where given, it reads once, few, many or a size class.

d_call j_call clone_size v_call cdr3_aa cdr3_nt
- TRBJ2-3 - TRBV10-2 CASTLQERGDTQYF TGCGCCAGTACACTTCAGGAGAGGGGGGATACGCAGTATTTT
- TRBJ1-6 - TRBV19 CASSSTVGSPLHF TGTGCCAGTAGTAGCACAGTCGGTTCACCCCTCCACTTT
- TRBJ2-3 - TRBV5-1 CASRDSVTDTQYF TGCGCCAGCAGGGACAGCGTCACAGATACGCAGTATTTT
TRBD1 TRBJ1-1 - TRBV5-6 CASSLTLTGGLTEAFF TGTGCCAGCAGCTTGACCCTCACAGGGGGATTGACTGAAGCTTTCTTT
- TRBJ1-1 - TRBV10-2 CASSSGHTEAFF TGCGCCAGCAGTTCCGGTCACACTGAAGCTTTCTTT
- TRBJ2-1 - TRBV27 CASSLKGDPNEQFF TGTGCCAGCAGTTTAAAGGGGGACCCCAATGAGCAGTTCTTC
TRBD1 TRBJ1-6 - TRBV19 CASKHGQEKYNSPLHF TGTGCCAGTAAGCATGGACAGGAAAAATATAATTCACCCCTCCACTTT
- TRBJ1-1 - TRBV6-5 CATVPTGRGTEAFF TGTGCCACCGTACCCACGGGTCGAGGGACTGAAGCTTTCTTT
TRBD2 TRBJ2-1 - TRBV5-6 CASSGGGFQQFF TGTGCCAGCAGCGGGGGGGGGTTTCAGCAGTTCTTC
- TRBJ1-1 - TRBV19 CASRRGNTEAFF TGTGCCAGTCGCAGGGGGAACACTGAAGCTTTCTTT
TRBD1 TRBJ2-7 - TRBV14 CASSQDRFGTGTYEQYF TGTGCCAGCAGCCAAGATAGGTTCGGGACAGGTACCTACGAGCAGTACTTC
TRBD2 TRBJ2-1 - TRBV10-3 CAISGGLAGGKPSNEQFF TGTGCCATCAGCGGTGGACTAGCGGGGGGAAAACCCTCTAATGAGCAGTTCTTC
TRBD2 TRBJ2-1 - TRBV11-1 CASSSSGGAANEQFF TGTGCCAGCAGCTCTAGCGGGGGGGCCGCAAATGAGCAGTTCTTC
TRBD1 TRBJ1-2 few TRBV7-3 CASSLSPQGAGDGYTF TGTGCCAGCAGCTTATCCCCTCAGGGGGCGGGAGATGGCTACACCTTC
- TRBJ2-1 - TRBV7-3 CASSLGLWRGSYNEQFF TGTGCCAGCAGCTTAGGACTATGGCGGGGATCATACAATGAGCAGTTCTTC
TRBD2 TRBJ2-1 - TRBV7-3 CASSSRLAGSNEQFF TGTGCCAGCAGCTCCAGACTAGCGGGGTCTAATGAGCAGTTCTTC
TRBD1 TRBJ1-1 - TRBV5-6 CASSSTGGAEAFF TGTGCCAGCAGCTCCACAGGGGGAGCTGAAGCTTTCTTT
TRBD1 TRBJ1-2 - TRBV25-1 CASSESVSGTGNYGYTF TGTGCCAGCAGTGAATCAGTGTCCGGGACAGGCAACTATGGCTACACCTTC
- TRBJ1-2 once TRBV7-2 CASSPSVLVGGYTF TGTGCCAGCAGCCCTAGCGTACTGGTCGGTGGCTACACCTTC
TRBD1 TRBJ2-1 - TRBV28 CASSFGDREDEQFF TGTGCCAGCAGTTTTGGGGACAGGGAGGATGAGCAGTTCTTC
TRBD2 TRBJ2-3 - TRBV4-2 CASSQLSGGATDTQYF TGTGCCAGCAGCCAACTTAGCGGGGGGGCCACAGATACGCAGTATTTT
- TRBJ1-2 - TRBV11-2 CASSPNQGSYGYTF TGTGCCAGCAGCCCAAATCAGGGGAGCTATGGCTACACCTTC
TRBD1 TRBJ1-2 - TRBV4-2 CASSQERSQGAAYGYTF TGTGCCAGCAGCCAAGAGAGGTCACAGGGGGCGGCCTATGGCTACACCTTC
TRBD2 TRBJ2-1 - TRBV30 CAWSVPESSGGHFNEQFF TGTGCCTGGAGTGTACCCGAGTCTAGCGGGGGCCACTTCAATGAGCAGTTCTTC
TRBD1 TRBJ2-2 - TRBV4-1 CASSQEPDRGTGELFF TGCGCCAGCAGCCAAGAGCCCGACAGGGGGACCGGGGAGCTGTTTTTT
- TRBJ2-3 once TRBV30 CAWLGQTTDTQYF TGTGCCTGGCTCGGACAGACCACAGATACGCAGTATTTT
- TRBJ2-7 - TRBV5-1 CASSFDDSSWYEQYF TGCGCCAGCAGCTTTGATGACAGCTCCTGGTACGAGCAGTACTTC
- TRBJ1-5 few TRBV27 CASSPLPGLGAGNQPQHF TGTGCCAGCAGTCCCCTTCCTGGGTTAGGGGCAGGCAATCAGCCCCAGCATTTT
- TRBJ1-2 - TRBV6-6 CASSYSEGTQGYTF TGTGCCAGCAGTTACTCGGAGGGTACACAGGGCTACACCTTC
TRBD1 TRBJ1-1 - TRBV6-5 CASSVSGTVAITFF TGTGCCAGCAGTGTCTCCGGGACAGTTGCTATCACTTTCTTT
TRBD2 TRBJ2-5 - TRBV9 CASSVAGGPVETQYF TGTGCCAGCAGCGTAGCGGGGGGGCCTGTAGAGACCCAGTACTTC
TRBD1 TRBJ2-7 - TRBV2 CASSLQGEAYEQYF TGTGCCAGCAGCTTACAGGGGGAAGCCTACGAGCAGTACTTC
TRBD1 TRBJ1-5 - TRBV7-8 CASSSSGTGEGQPQHF TGTGCCAGCAGCTCCTCCGGGACAGGGGAAGGGCAGCCCCAGCATTTT
TRBD1 TRBJ1-5 - TRBV7-2 CASSSDRGNQPQHF TGTGCCAGCAGCTCGGACAGGGGAAATCAGCCCCAGCATTTT
TRBD1 TRBJ2-7 - TRBV9 CASSGRQGIFGEQYF TGTGCCAGCAGCGGACGACAGGGAATCTTCGGCGAGCAGTACTTC
- TRBJ1-5 many TRBV27 CASSLSIGASNQPQHF TGTGCCAGCAGTTTATCGATTGGGGCTAGCAATCAGCCCCAGCATTTT
- TRBJ1-6 - TRBV7-8 CASSSQLAGTLHF TGTGCCAGCAGCTCCCAATTGGCAGGAACCCTCCACTTT
TRBD2 TRBJ2-7 - TRBV7-3 CASSPSGLAGVEQYF TGTGCCAGCAGCCCGTCAGGACTAGCGGGGGTTGAGCAGTACTTC
- TRBJ1-5 once TRBV10-3 CATCLGTNQPQHF TGTGCCACCTGTTTGGGGACTAATCAGCCCCAGCATTTT
TRBD1 TRBJ2-1 - TRBV5-4 CASRLIGQGLNEQFF TGTGCCAGCAGACTAATTGGACAGGGGTTAAATGAGCAGTTCTTC
- TRBJ1-1 - TRBV12-5 CASGLVVAAGNTEAFF TGTGCTAGTGGTTTGGTAGTCGCCGCCGGTAACACTGAAGCTTTCTTT
- TRBJ2-3 - TRBV7-2 CASSFFPGTQYF TGTGCCAGCAGCTTCTTCCCGGGGACGCAGTATTTT
- TRBJ1-1 - TRBV6-1 CASSEAVLNTEAFF TGTGCCAGCAGTGAAGCCGTTTTAAACACTGAAGCTTTCTTT
- TRBJ1-4 - TRBV30 CAWRDNSEKLFF TGTGCCTGGAGGGACAATTCGGAAAAACTGTTTTTT
TRBD1 TRBJ1-4 - TRBV7-9 CASSYSGQGALNEKLFF TGTGCCAGCAGCTACTCGGGACAGGGGGCCCTTAATGAAAAACTGTTTTTT
TRBD1 TRBJ1-3 - TRBV10-3 CAISEVTGVGNTIYF TGTGCCATCAGTGAAGTAACAGGGGTAGGAAACACCATATATTTT
- TRBJ1-6 few TRBV5-6 CASSFLNSPLHF TGTGCCAGCAGCTTCCTAAATTCACCCCTCCACTTT
- TRBJ1-6 once TRBV11-3 CASSLDKRSPLHF TGTGCCAGCAGCTTAGATAAGAGGTCACCCCTCCACTTT
- TRBJ2-7 - TRBV5-1 CASSFISGPYEQYF TGCGCCAGCAGCTTCATTAGCGGACCCTACGAGCAGTACTTC
TRBD2 TRBJ2-5 - TRBV9 CASSGERGRETQYF TGTGCCAGCAGCGGGGAGCGGGGCCGCGAGACCCAGTACTTC